Shown below are 19 T cell receptor beta chains from a single sample sequenced in a study of cytomegalovirus exposure and HLA in healthy donors. It was with 60 Vbeta and 13 Jbeta primers that the PCR ran. Produced via immunoSEQ multiplex PCR; TCRdb's table is partial and in-frame only. The profile covers fewer than 100,000 clones, with roughly 80% appearing a single time and 7.1% taken by the ten largest. Source material: PBMCs. These receptors were collected from a man aged 35 to 55 in good health and CMV-seropositive.

The CDR3 loop is CASSLRDRVDWTEAFF. The CDR3, as DNA: TGTGCCAGCAGCTTACGGGACAGGGTGGATTGGACTGAAGCTTTCTTT. This rearrangement joins TRBV7-8 to TRBJ1-1; 9 bases line up with TRBD1. This CDR3 spans 16 amino acids. The V segment lost 2 bases and the J segment 5 bases; nucleotides outside the gene matches: 9. Germline CDR1 is SGHVS and CDR2 is FQNEAQ.

This clone showed up just a few times. The J gene is TRBJ2-2, the V gene TRBV21-1; the table's D call, TRBD2, was not checked against the DNA. TRBV21-1 is a pseudogene locus. CDR3 length: 16 amino acids. DNA for the CDR3: TGTGCCAGCAGCCCTCCCGATAGCGGGAGGTTCGGGGAGCTGTTTTTT. Its protein product is CASSPPDSGRFGELFF.

The genes are TRBV5-1 and TRBJ2-5; possibly TRBD1 for D (6 bases). CDR1 is SGHRS, CDR2 YFSETQ, per germline. The germline V and J ends were trimmed by 3 bases and 2 bases, with 11 bases remaining between them. The CDR3 totals 14 residues. This CDR3 is CASSSRGQQETQYF. The CDR3 DNA reads TGCGCCAGCAGCTCCAGAGGACAGCAAGAGACCCAGTACTTC.

J is TRBJ2-7 and V is TRBV5-8, with TRBD1 as a possible D gene (6 bases). The CDR3 is made up of 15 amino acids. V lost 0 bases and J 0 bases, leaving 10 bases between the germline ends. Germline-derived CDR1 and CDR2 are SGHTS and YDEGEE. As DNA, the CDR3 is TGTGCCAGCAGCTTGGGTGGACAGCTCTCCTACGAGCAGTACTTC. Its translation is CASSLGGQLSYEQYF.

This clone was counted between two and nine times. The chain has TRBV2 and TRBJ2-1; 9 bases align to TRBD2. This CDR3 spans 15 amino acids. V lost 3 bases and J lost 7; bases outside the gene matches: 7. Germline loops: CDR1 SNHLY, CDR2 FYNNEI. As DNA, the CDR3 is TGTGCCAGCAGTGAGCGCGGGGGGGCGAGGAATGAGCAGTTCTTC. Its translation is CASSERGGARNEQFF.

V is TRBV6-6 and J is TRBJ2-7, with TRBD1 identical over 7 bases. CDR3 length equals 13 residues. V dropped 8 bases and J dropped 4; count of bases not matched to a gene: 8. Germline V gene lookup returns CDR1 MNHNY and CDR2 SVGAGI (reference sequence). CDR3 DNA sequence: TGTGCCAGCCTGGGACAGTTGACTTACGAGCAGTACTTC. It yields the protein CASLGQLTYEQYF.

The chain has TRBV18 and TRBJ1-1; possibly TRBD1 for D (5 bases). V was clipped by 1 base and J by 10 bases, with 19 bases between them. This CDR3 is built from 15 residues. Germline-derived CDR1 and CDR2 are KGHSH and LQKENI. The CDR3 spells CASSPRSADSLPAFF. The CDR3, as DNA: TGTGCCAGCTCACCACGGTCCGCAGACAGTCTTCCAGCTTTCTTT.

The gene calls are TRBV7-2 and TRBJ2-7; 7 bases are a match to TRBD1. The V gene's germline CDR1 is SGHTA and CDR2 FQGNSA. J lost 0 bases, V lost 5 bases, and 4 bases had no gene match. This CDR3 contains 14 residues. The CDR3 DNA sequence: TGTGCCAGCAGCCAGGACAGGTTCTCCTACGAGCAGTACTTC. Amino acid sequence: CASSQDRFSYEQYF. The full variable domain, in which reference TRBV7-2 and TRBJ2-7 provide the parts outside the CDR3, is GAGVSQSPSNKVTEKGKDVELRCDPISGHTALYWYRQSLGQGLEFLIYFQGNSAPDKSGLPSDRFSAERTGGSVSTLTIQRTQQEDSAVYLCASSQDRFSYEQYFGPGTRLTVT.

The chain has TRBV6-1 and TRBJ1-5; 7 bases align to TRBD1. This CDR3 region has 14 residues. The germline CDR1 and CDR2 sequences are MNHNS and SASEGT. After removal of 6 bases from V and 4 bases from J, the junction contained 6 bases not matched to a gene. The CDR3 DNA reads TGTGCCAGCAGGGGCGGGACAGCTAATCAGCCCCAGCATTTT. Residues: CASRGGTANQPQHF.

The gene calls are TRBV19 and TRBJ1-2; D is perhaps TRBD1 (5 bases). Trimming took off 6 bases at V and 7 bases at J, with 12 bases between the two ends. This CDR3 has 12 residues. CDR1 LNHDA and CDR2 SQIVND come from the germline V gene (reference sequence). CDR3 sequence: CASRSGFAGYTF. In nucleotides, the CDR3 is TGTGCCAGTAGGTCAGGGTTTGCTGGCTACACCTTC.

This clone has a handful of counts. This chain connects TRBV6-6 to TRBJ2-3, with TRBD1 identical over 7 bases. The CDR3 consists of 14 residues. V was pared by 5 bases and J by 4 bases, with 6 bases of the junction left unmatched. CDR1 MNHNY and CDR2 SVGAGI come from the germline V gene (reference sequence). The CDR3: CASSRQGPPDTQYF. Written as DNA, the CDR3 is TGTGCCAGCAGTAGACAGGGACCACCAGATACGCAGTATTTT.

CDR3 DNA: TGTGCCAGCACCCCCCCGGGAAGGACCCAAGAGACCCAGTACTTC. Amino acid sequence: CASTPPGRTQETQYF. V and J are TRBV6-5 and TRBJ2-5, with a weak D call TRBD2 (5 bases). Germline V gene lookup returns CDR1 MNHEY and CDR2 SVGAGI. CDR3 length: 15 residues. V was trimmed by 7 bases and J by 1 base, leaving 16 bases between them.

This clone was recorded only once. Written as DNA, the CDR3 is TGTGCCAGCAGCTCCCCCCGAAGGGGGGAGACCCAGTACTTC. Translated: CASSSPRRGETQYF. The chain carries TRBV7-9 and TRBJ2-5, with D maybe TRBD1 (6 bases). Germline assignment: CDR1 SEHNR and CDR2 FQNEAQ (reference sequence). The CDR3 runs 14 residues. V lost 4 bases, J lost 5 bases, and 14 bases lay in between.

This chain links TRBV5-5 with TRBJ1-2; D not resolved. V was shortened by 4 bases and J by 2 bases, with 12 bases between the two germline ends. This CDR3 is 14 amino acids long. Germline CDR1 and CDR2: SGHKS and YYEKEE (reference sequence). CDR3 coding DNA: TGTGCCAGCAGCCAAGCTACGGGGAACTATGGCTACACCTTC. Protein sequence: CASSQATGNYGYTF.

The V and J genes are TRBV19 and TRBJ1-4; TRBD1 might be the D (5 bases). Germline values: CDR1 LNHDA, CDR2 SQIVND (reference sequence). The CDR3 length is 16 residues. V lost 6 bases, J lost 4 bases, and 18 bases lay in between. The CDR3 DNA reads as TGTGCCAGTAGCGGCAATGGCGGGACCGGTAATGAAAAACTGTTTTTT. This gives the protein CASSGNGGTGNEKLFF.

The V and J genes are TRBV6-5 and TRBJ1-1; unclear D gene. From germline, CDR1 is MNHEY and CDR2 SVGAGI. The CDR3 spans 12 residues. With 2 bases removed from V and 10 bases from J, the gap between germline ends came to 11 bases. Written as DNA, the CDR3 is TGTGCCAGCAGTTACAGGAGCCCGACAGCTTTCTTT. Encoded protein: CASSYRSPTAFF.

The V call is TRBV28, the J call TRBJ2-7, with D possibly matching TRBD2 (5 bases). V lost 7 bases and J 2 bases, leaving 12 bases between the germline ends. This CDR3 spans 13 amino acids. From germline, CDR1 is MDHEN and CDR2 SYDVKM. CDR3 nucleotides: TGTGCCAGCACCCCTAGCTCAGCCTACGAGCAGTACTTC. Translated, it gives CASTPSSAYEQYF.

The chain combines TRBV18 with TRBJ1-1; D is undetermined. Per the germline V gene, CDR1 is KGHSH and CDR2 is LQKENI. The V end was cut by 0 bases, the J end by 4 bases, with 9 bases between. The CDR3 length is 14 residues. DNA for the CDR3: TGTGCCAGCTCACCACCGGTGGGCCCCACTGAAGCTTTCTTT. It yields the protein CASSPPVGPTEAFF. The full variable domain, completed using reference TRBV18 and TRBJ1-1, is NAGVMQNPRHLVRRRGQEARLRCSPMKGHSHVYWYRQLPEEGLKFMVYLQKENIIDESGMPKERFSAEFPKEGPSILRIQQVVRGDSAAYFCASSPPVGPTEAFFGQGTRLTVV.

The genes are TRBV2 and TRBJ2-4; 8 nucleotides match TRBD2. Germline V gene lookup returns CDR1 SNHLY and CDR2 FYNNEI. CDR3 length: 16 amino acids. Trimming at V came to 7 bases and at J to 6 bases, leaving 14 bases not matched to a gene. CDR3: CASTLQTSVSGNIQYF. The DNA of the CDR3 is TGTGCCAGCACCCTACAGACTAGCGTATCCGGAAACATTCAGTACTTC.